This is a list of T cell receptor beta chains from one sample in a study of blood T cell repertoires in COVID-19. Clones were read by immunoSEQ multiplex PCR, and TCRdb kept only the in-frame ones, dropping some. Of 350,000 or so clones in the sample, approximately 86% were seen once. Sequences were obtained from PBMCs or T cells enriched from blood (not recorded which). The receptors were sampled from a woman in her 40s with acute COVID-19. CDR3s include the opening cysteine and the closing phenylalanine or tryptophan. Fields, in order: J gene, clone size, D gene, V gene, CDR3 protein, CDR3 DNA. D genes are given only for firm matches. The size of a clone is reported for some rows only, either as once, few or many, or as a class for expanded clones.

TRBJ2-1	once	NA	TRBV9	CASSVGQEEHEQFF	TGTGCCAGCAGCGTAGGACAGGAGGAGCATGAGCAGTTCTTC
TRBJ1-5	NA	NA	TRBV7-9	CASSLGQGRVNQPQHF	TGTGCCAGCAGCTTAGGTCAGGGAAGGGTCAATCAGCCCCAGCATTTT
TRBJ2-1	NA	TRBD2	TRBV29-1	CSVEGLAGNYNEQFF	TGCAGCGTGGAGGGACTAGCGGGTAACTACAATGAGCAGTTCTTC
TRBJ2-5	NA	NA	TRBV24-1	CATSDPGTGDGAQYF	TGTGCCACCAGTGACCCCGGGACGGGGGATGGGGCCCAGTACTTC
TRBJ1-4	NA	TRBD1	TRBV6-6	CASSYYLGTGREKLFF	TGTGCCAGCAGTTACTATTTGGGGACAGGGAGGGAGAAACTGTTTTTT
TRBJ2-7	NA	TRBD1	TRBV27	CASSLGQFYEQYF	TGTGCCAGCAGTTTGGGACAGTTCTACGAGCAGTACTTC
TRBJ1-2	NA	NA	TRBV28	CASNLEVSNYGYTF	TGTGCCAGCAACCTAGAGGTATCGAACTATGGCTACACCTTC
TRBJ1-3	NA	TRBD1	TRBV28	CASSLTGNSGNTIYF	TGTGCCAGCAGTTTGACAGGGAACTCTGGAAACACCATATATTTT
TRBJ1-6	NA	TRBD1	TRBV28	CVTGGDSPLHF	TGTGTCACAGGGGGGGACTCACCCCTCCACTTT
TRBJ1-1	NA	TRBD1	TRBV11-3	CASSKQGLNTEAFF	TGTGCCAGCAGCAAACAGGGGCTGAACACTGAAGCTTTCTTT
TRBJ1-2	NA	NA	TRBV5-1	CASSPQGIGYTF	TGCGCCAGCAGCCCACAGGGAATCGGCTACACCTTC
TRBJ1-6	NA	NA	TRBV7-9	CASSLTRPDSPLHF	TGTGCCAGCAGCTTAACGCGGCCGGATTCACCCCTCCACTTT
TRBJ2-7	NA	NA	TRBV7-8	CASSPLAEQYF	TGTGCCAGCAGCCCCCTAGCCGAGCAGTACTTC
TRBJ2-1	NA	NA	TRBV10-3	CATNSGSSYNEQFF	TGTGCCACCAATAGCGGTAGCTCCTACAATGAGCAGTTCTTC
TRBJ1-4	NA	NA	TRBV5-1	CASSTRDSDRDEKLFF	TGCGCCAGCAGCACACGGGACTCCGACCGGGATGAAAAACTGTTTTTT
TRBJ1-2	few	NA	TRBV4-2	CASSQEGQDGYTF	TGTGCCAGCAGCCAAGAGGGACAAGATGGCTACACCTTC
TRBJ2-1	NA	TRBD1	TRBV27	CASTPEGAPYNEQFF	TGTGCCAGCACTCCAGAGGGGGCCCCCTACAATGAGCAGTTCTTC
TRBJ2-7	once	NA	TRBV4-1	CASSQESRAREQYF	TGCGCCAGCAGCCAAGAGTCCAGGGCCCGCGAGCAGTACTTC
TRBJ1-5	once	NA	TRBV7-2	CASSLIPGARVSNQPQHF	TGTGCCAGCAGCTTAATCCCAGGGGCGCGGGTAAGCAATCAGCCCCAGCATTTT
TRBJ2-3	NA	NA	TRBV6-6	CASSNSYTDTQYF	TGTGCCAGCAGTAACAGTTACACAGATACGCAGTATTTT
TRBJ2-5	NA	TRBD1	TRBV18	CASSPLPGQQETQYF	TGTGCCAGCTCACCACTCCCGGGACAGCAAGAGACCCAGTACTTC
TRBJ2-5	NA	TRBD2	TRBV15	CATSSGGAGVQETQYF	TGTGCCACCAGTTCGGGGGGAGCGGGAGTACAAGAGACCCAGTACTTC
TRBJ1-5	NA	NA	TRBV7-8	CASSLGRTVRDNSNQPQHF	TGTGCCAGCAGCTTAGGTAGGACAGTCAGGGACAATAGCAATCAGCCCCAGCATTTT
TRBJ2-7	NA	TRBD1	TRBV11-2	CASSLGGTGTYEQYF	TGTGCCAGCAGCTTAGGAGGGACAGGGACCTACGAGCAGTACTTC
TRBJ2-2	NA	TRBD2	TRBV6-2/TRBV6-3	CASSTSGHNTGELFF	TGTGCCAGCAGTACTAGCGGCCATAACACCGGGGAGCTGTTTTTT
TRBJ2-7	few	NA	TRBV5-6	CASSPGPRQGSEQYF	TGTGCCAGCAGCCCAGGGCCGAGGCAGGGTTCCGAGCAGTACTTC
TRBJ2-7	NA	NA	TRBV13	CASSLGERQDYEQYF	TGTGCCAGCAGCTTAGGTGAGAGACAAGACTACGAGCAGTACTTC
TRBJ1-5	NA	TRBD1	TRBV19	CASSGTGGAQPQHF	TGTGCCAGTAGCGGGACAGGGGGGGCTCAGCCCCAGCATTTT
TRBJ2-5	few	TRBD2	TRBV7-2	CASSLGLAGGQETQYF	TGTGCCAGCAGCCTGGGACTAGCGGGGGGGCAAGAGACCCAGTACTTC
TRBJ1-1	NA	NA	TRBV9	CASSARSRGNTEAFF	TGTGCCAGCAGCGCTCGCTCAAGGGGGAACACTGAAGCTTTCTTT
TRBJ1-1	few	TRBD1	TRBV28	CASSLLEGARGTTEAFF	TGTGCCAGCAGTTTATTAGAGGGGGCGAGAGGTACCACTGAAGCTTTCTTT
TRBJ1-4	NA	NA	TRBV14	CASSQGIRNEKLFF	TGTGCCAGCAGCCAAGGTATCAGGAATGAAAAACTGTTTTTT
TRBJ2-1	once	TRBD2	TRBV7-9	CASSFAGGSDEQFF	TGTGCCAGCAGCTTCGCGGGAGGGAGCGATGAGCAGTTCTTC
TRBJ1-5	once	NA	TRBV7-9	CASSSSLAIEFGQPQHF	TGTGCCAGCAGCTCATCATTAGCCATTGAGTTTGGACAGCCCCAGCATTTT
TRBJ2-3	NA	NA	TRBV18	CASSLVSERSTDTQYF	TGTGCCAGCTCACTAGTAAGCGAGAGAAGCACAGATACGCAGTATTTT
TRBJ2-7	NA	TRBD1	TRBV6-5	CASSGTGASYEQYF	TGTGCCAGCTCCGGGACAGGGGCGTCCTACGAGCAGTACTTC
TRBJ2-3	NA	NA	TRBV5-4	CASSLAGINTDTQYF	TGTGCCAGCAGCCTCGCCGGGATAAACACAGATACGCAGTATTTT
TRBJ2-3	NA	TRBD1	TRBV18	CASSPGTGRATDTQYF	TGTGCCAGCTCACCAGGGACAGGCCGCGCCACAGATACGCAGTATTTT
TRBJ1-1	NA	NA	TRBV7-2	CASSLSVNTEAFF	TGTGCCAGCAGCTTATCGGTGAACACTGAAGCTTTCTTT
TRBJ2-2	NA	NA	TRBV18	CASSQRGTGELFF	TGTGCCAGCTCACAGAGAGGCACCGGGGAGCTGTTTTTT
TRBJ2-1	NA	TRBD2	TRBV19	CASSTDARLAGTQFF	TGTGCCAGTAGTACCGACGCGAGACTAGCGGGAACGCAGTTCTTC
TRBJ2-7	NA	NA	TRBV27	CASSLIPTENYEQYF	TGTGCCAGCAGTTTAATCCCCACCGAGAACTACGAGCAGTACTTC
TRBJ1-1	NA	NA	TRBV5-6	CASSLVARPDTEAFF	TGTGCCAGCAGCTTGGTGGCTCGCCCTGACACTGAAGCTTTCTTT
TRBJ1-1	few	TRBD1	TRBV7-9	CASSLGTGVNTEAFF	TGTGCCAGCAGCTTGGGAACAGGGGTGAACACTGAAGCTTTCTTT
TRBJ2-2	NA	NA	TRBV3-1/TRBV3-2	CASSQSGRTGELFF	TGTGCCAGCAGCCAATCAGGGAGGACCGGGGAGCTGTTTTTT
TRBJ1-2	NA	TRBD1	TRBV27	CASSLSTGAHYGYTF	TGTGCCAGCAGTTTATCGACAGGGGCACACTATGGCTACACCTTC